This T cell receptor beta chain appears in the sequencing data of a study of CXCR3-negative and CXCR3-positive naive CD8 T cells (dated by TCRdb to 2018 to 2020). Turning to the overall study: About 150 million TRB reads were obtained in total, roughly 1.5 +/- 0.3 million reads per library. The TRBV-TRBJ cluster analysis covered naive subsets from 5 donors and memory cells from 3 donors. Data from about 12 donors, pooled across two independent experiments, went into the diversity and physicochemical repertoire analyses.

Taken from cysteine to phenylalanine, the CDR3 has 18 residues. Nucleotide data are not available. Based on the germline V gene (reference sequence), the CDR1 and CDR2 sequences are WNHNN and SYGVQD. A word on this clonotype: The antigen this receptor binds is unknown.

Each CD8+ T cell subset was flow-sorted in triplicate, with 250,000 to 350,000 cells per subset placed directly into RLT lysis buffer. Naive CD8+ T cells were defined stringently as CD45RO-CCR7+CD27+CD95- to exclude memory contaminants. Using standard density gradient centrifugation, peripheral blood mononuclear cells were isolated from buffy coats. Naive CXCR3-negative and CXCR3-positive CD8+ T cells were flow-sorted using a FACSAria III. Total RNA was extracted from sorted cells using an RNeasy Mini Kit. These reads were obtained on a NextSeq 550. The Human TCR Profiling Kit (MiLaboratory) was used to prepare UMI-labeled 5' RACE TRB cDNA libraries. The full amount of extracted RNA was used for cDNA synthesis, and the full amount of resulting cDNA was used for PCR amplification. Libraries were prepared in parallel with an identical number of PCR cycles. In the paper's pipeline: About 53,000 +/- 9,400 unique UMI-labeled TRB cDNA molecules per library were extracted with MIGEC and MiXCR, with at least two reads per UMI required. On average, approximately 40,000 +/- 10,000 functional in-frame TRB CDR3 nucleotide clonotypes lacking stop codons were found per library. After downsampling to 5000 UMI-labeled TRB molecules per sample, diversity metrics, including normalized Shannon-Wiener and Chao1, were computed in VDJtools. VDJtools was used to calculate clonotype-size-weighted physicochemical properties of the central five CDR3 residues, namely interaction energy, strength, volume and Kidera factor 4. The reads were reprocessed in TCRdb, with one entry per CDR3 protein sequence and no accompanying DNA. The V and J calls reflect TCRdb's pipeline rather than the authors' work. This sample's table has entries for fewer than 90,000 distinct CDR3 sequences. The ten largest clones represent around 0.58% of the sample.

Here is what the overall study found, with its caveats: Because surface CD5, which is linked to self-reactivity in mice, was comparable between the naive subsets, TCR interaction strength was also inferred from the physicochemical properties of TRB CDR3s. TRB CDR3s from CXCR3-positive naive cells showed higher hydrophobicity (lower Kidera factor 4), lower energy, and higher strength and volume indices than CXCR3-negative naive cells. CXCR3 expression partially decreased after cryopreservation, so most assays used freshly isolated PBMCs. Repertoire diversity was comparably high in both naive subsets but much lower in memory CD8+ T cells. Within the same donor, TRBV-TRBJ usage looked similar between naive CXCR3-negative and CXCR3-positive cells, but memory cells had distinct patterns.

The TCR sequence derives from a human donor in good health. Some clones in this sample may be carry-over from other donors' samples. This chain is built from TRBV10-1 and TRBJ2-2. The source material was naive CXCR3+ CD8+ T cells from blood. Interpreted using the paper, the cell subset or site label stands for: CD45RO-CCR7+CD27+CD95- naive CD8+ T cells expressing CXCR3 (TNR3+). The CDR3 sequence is CASSESEYVQMNTGELFF.